These 32 T cell receptor beta chains share one sample of origin, sequenced in a study of shared clonotypes between healthy human individuals. Repertoires were generated with immunoSEQ multiplex PCR, while TCRdb's copy carries only in-frame clones and drops some. The sample shows 550,000 to 600,000 clones, about 98% of them seen only once. The naive CD8 subset, CD45RO-negative cells positively selected for CCR7, excluded terminally differentiated effector memory CD45RA+ cells. What was sequenced was naive CD8+ T cells sorted from blood. Every receptor here comes from a man aged 25-45 years in good health.

The J gene is TRBJ1-1, the V gene TRBV9; 9 bases are a match to TRBD1. Germline CDR1 SGDLS, CDR2 YYNGEE. The J segment lost 5 bases and the V segment lost 3 bases, leaving 8 bases of the junction unmatched. CDR3 length equals 15 residues. Written as DNA, the CDR3 is TGTGCCAGCAGCGCACTACAGGGGGCTATTACTGAAGCTTTCTTT. Translating gives CASSALQGAITEAFF. Using reference TRBV9 and TRBJ1-1 for the parts outside the CDR3, the full variable domain is DSGVTQTPKHLITATGQRVTLRCSPRSGDLSVYWYQQSLDQGLQFLIQYYNGEERAKGNILERFSAQQFPDLHSELNLSSLELGDSALYFCASSALQGAITEAFFGQGTRLTVV.

The CDR3 DNA reads TGTGCCAGCAGCTTAAGAACTAGCGGCTCCTACAATGAGCAGTTCTTC. This encodes CASSLRTSGSYNEQFF. V is TRBV7-8 and J is TRBJ2-1, with 8 positions matching TRBD2. Germline V gene lookup returns CDR1 SGHVS and CDR2 FQNEAQ. The CDR3 spans 16 residues. V dropped 2 bases and J dropped 0; count of bases not matched to a gene: 3.

V and J are TRBV11-2 and TRBJ2-2, with D perhaps matching TRBD2 (5 bases). There are 13 residues in the CDR3. V was trimmed by 3 bases and J by 6 bases, leaving 8 bases between them. Germline V gene sequence: CDR1 SGHAT, CDR2 FQNNGV. CDR3 amino acids: CASSFGGSGELFF. The CDR3 DNA reads as TGTGCCAGCAGCTTTGGAGGATCCGGGGAGCTGTTTTTT.

V and J are TRBV7-9 and TRBJ1-5, with 10 bases matching TRBD1. There are 16 residues in the CDR3. CDR1 SEHNR and CDR2 FQNEAQ come from the germline V gene (reference sequence). V lost 0 bases and J lost 3; bases outside the gene matches: 2. CDR3 in amino acids: CASSLAGTGVNQPQHF. The CDR3 DNA reads TGTGCCAGCAGCTTAGCCGGGACAGGGGTCAATCAGCCCCAGCATTTT.

The chain employs TRBV6-9 and TRBJ1-5; D gene unclear. The V and J ends lost 6 bases and 1 base respectively, with 16 bases between them. Looked up from germline, CDR1 is MNHGY and CDR2 is SVAAGI. The CDR3 is 16 amino acids. The CDR3 is CASSTRSSRSNQPQHF. The DNA of the CDR3 is TGTGCCAGCAGCACCAGGTCCTCCCGAAGCAATCAGCCCCAGCATTTT.

The chain has TRBV5-4 and TRBJ2-7; D is uncertain. This CDR3 is 16 amino acids long. The V gene's germline CDR1 is SGHNT and CDR2 YYREEE (reference sequence). The germline V and J ends were trimmed by 0 bases and 5 bases, with 18 bases remaining between them. This CDR3 is CASSLALGPRVNEQYF. Written as DNA, the CDR3 is TGTGCCAGCAGCTTGGCCTTAGGGCCCCGTGTTAACGAGCAGTACTTC. Combining the CDR3 with reference TRBV5-4 and TRBJ2-7 gives the whole variable domain ETGVTQSPTHLIKTRGQQVTLRCSSQSGHNTVSWYQQALGQGPQFIFQYYREEENGRGNFPPRFSGLQFPNYSSELNVNALELDDSALYLCASSLALGPRVNEQYFGPGTRLTVT.

V and J are TRBV7-6 and TRBJ2-1, with D tentatively TRBD2 (6 bases). Germline V gene lookup returns CDR1 SGHVS and CDR2 FNYEAQ. Trimming shortened V by 1 base and J by 7 bases, and 23 bases separated the two germline ends. There are 18 residues in the CDR3. The CDR3 here is CASSLDVTRRDLGNEQFF. As DNA, the CDR3 is TGTGCCAGCAGCTTAGATGTCACTAGGAGGGACCTGGGAAATGAGCAGTTCTTC.

The chain carries TRBV27 and TRBJ2-1, with 12 positions matching TRBD2. This CDR3 is 16 amino acids long. Germline CDR1 is MNHEY and CDR2 is SMNVEV (reference sequence). V dropped 2 bases and J dropped 4; count of bases not matched to a gene: 3. The CDR3 here is CASSLPGLAGYNEQFF. CDR3 nucleotide sequence: TGTGCCAGCAGTTTACCCGGACTAGCGGGGTACAATGAGCAGTTCTTC.

The V and J genes are TRBV11-2 and TRBJ2-7; possibly TRBD1 or TRBD2 for D (5 bases each). The CDR3 is made up of 13 amino acids. With 3 bases removed from V and 4 bases from J, the gap between germline ends came to 10 bases. In germline, CDR1 is SGHAT, CDR2 FQNNGV. Written as DNA, the CDR3 is TGTGCCAGCAGCTTCGGGACCTTATACGAGCAGTACTTC. It yields the protein CASSFGTLYEQYF.

This chain uses TRBV7-9 with TRBJ2-7; TRBD2 aligns across 8 bases. With V trimmed by 1 base and J by 4 bases, 9 bases remained unmatched. CDR1 is SEHNR and CDR2 is FQNEAQ in the germline V gene (reference sequence). This CDR3 is built from 16 residues. The CDR3, as DNA: TGTGCCAGCAGCTTAGAGTATGGGACTAGTTTGTACGAGCAGTACTTC. Its translation is CASSLEYGTSLYEQYF. Complete variable domain (other parts from reference TRBV7-9 and TRBJ2-7): DTGVSQNPRHKITKRGQNVTFRCDPISEHNRLYWYRQTLGQGPEFLTYFQNEAQLEKSRLLSDRFSAERPKGSFSTLEIQRTEQGDSAMYLCASSLEYGTSLYEQYFGPGTRLTVT.

The chain carries TRBV28 and TRBJ2-1, with TRBD1 matching over 9 bases. The CDR3 runs to 15 residues. V lost 2 bases, J lost 6 bases, and 5 bases stayed unmatched. Germline V gene data show CDR1 as MDHEN and CDR2 as SYDVKM. CDR3 bases: TGTGCCAGCAGTTTAGACAGGGGGAGACCCAATGAGCAGTTCTTC. Protein: CASSLDRGRPNEQFF.

This chain uses TRBV27 with TRBJ2-2; the D gene is possibly TRBD1 (5 bases). Trimming took 3 bases from V and 1 from J, leaving 12 bases between them. This CDR3 is built from 16 residues. Looked up from germline, CDR1 is MNHEY and CDR2 is SMNVEV (reference sequence). This CDR3 reads CASSFLKGENTGELFF. CDR3 DNA: TGTGCCAGCAGTTTTCTTAAAGGGGAGAACACCGGGGAGCTGTTTTTT.

This clone appeared a single time. The rearrangement joins TRBV5-5 to TRBJ1-5; tentatively, D is TRBD1 (5 bases). This CDR3 has 14 amino acids. Looked up from germline, CDR1 is SGHKS and CDR2 is YYEKEE (reference sequence). The V gene lost 4 bases and the J gene lost 0 bases, with 8 bases spanning the gap. For the CDR3, the DNA is TGTGCCAGCAGCCAAGGGGATAGCAATCAGCCCCAGCATTTT. It encodes CASSQGDSNQPQHF.

A note on this clone: Other DNA sequences in the same sample also yield this CDR3. The V call is TRBV5-1, the J call TRBJ1-1; D is unresolved. The CDR3 length is 14 residues. The V gene's germline CDR1 is SGHRS and CDR2 YFSETQ. The V gene lost 0 bases and the J gene lost 1 base, with 7 bases spanning the gap. In nucleotides, the CDR3 is TGCGCCAGCAGCTTGGCTGTTGGGAACACTGAAGCTTTCTTT. Translated, it gives CASSLAVGNTEAFF.

J is TRBJ2-7 and V is TRBV5-1; no definite D call. Trimming took off 5 bases at V and 0 bases at J, with 9 bases between the two ends. Germline V gene data show CDR1 as SGHRS and CDR2 as YFSETQ. The CDR3 has 13 amino acids. This CDR3 reads CASSLWSSYEQYF. The CDR3 DNA reads TGCGCCAGCAGTCTGTGGAGCTCCTACGAGCAGTACTTC.

The table lists this clone with a count of one. V and J are TRBV7-6 and TRBJ2-1; 12 bases are a match to TRBD2. After removal of 1 base from V and 7 bases from J, the junction contained 8 bases not matched to a gene. The CDR3 loop spans 17 amino acids. The germline CDR1 and CDR2 sequences are SGHVS and FNYEAQ. The CDR3 DNA follows: TGTGCCAGCAGCTTAGGAAATCTAGCGGGAGGGCTTAATGAGCAGTTCTTC. It codes for CASSLGNLAGGLNEQFF.

This rearrangement joins TRBV18 to TRBJ2-6, with D possibly matching TRBD1 (6 bases). The CDR3 loop spans 20 amino acids. Germline V gene data show CDR1 as KGHSH and CDR2 as LQKENI. Trimming removed 6 bases from V and 2 bases from J, with 26 bases in between. DNA of the CDR3: TGTGCCAGCTCGGAATCCCCGAAGGGGGTTCCACTCACTGGGGCCAACGTCCTGACTTTC. Translation: CASSESPKGVPLTGANVLTF.

The V gene is TRBV4-1, the J gene TRBJ1-5, with 8 bases that match TRBD1. V shed 1 base and J 6 bases; nucleotides not matched to a gene: 5. Germline V gene lookup returns CDR1 MGHRA and CDR2 YSYEKL. The CDR3 loop spans 15 amino acids. In DNA form, the CDR3 reads TGCGCCAGCAGCCAAGTCGGACAGGGCATTCAGCCCCAGCATTTT. As protein: CASSQVGQGIQPQHF.

The J gene is TRBJ2-5, the V gene TRBV7-9; the D is unclear. Germline assignment: CDR1 SEHNR and CDR2 FQNEAQ (reference sequence). V was clipped by 8 bases and J by 2 bases, with 6 bases between them. This CDR3 has 11 residues. CDR3 amino acids: CASGRQETQYF. In nucleotides, the CDR3 is TGTGCCAGCGGACGGCAAGAGACCCAGTACTTC.

The chain employs TRBV7-9 and TRBJ2-7; D not resolved. The CDR3 has 14 residues. Between the trimmed V and J ends, which lost 1 base and 2 bases, there was a span of 9 bases. From germline, CDR1 is SEHNR and CDR2 FQNEAQ (reference sequence). As DNA, the CDR3 is TGTGCCAGCAGCTTAGGGCAGGCCCCCTACGAGCAGTACTTC. Translating it yields CASSLGQAPYEQYF. The full variable domain, rest sourced from reference TRBV7-9 and TRBJ2-7, is DTGVSQNPRHKITKRGQNVTFRCDPISEHNRLYWYRQTLGQGPEFLTYFQNEAQLEKSRLLSDRFSAERPKGSFSTLEIQRTEQGDSAMYLCASSLGQAPYEQYFGPGTRLTVT.

The gene calls are TRBV7-9 and TRBJ2-7; TRBD1 matches at 11 bases. Trimming cost V 5 bases and J 2 bases; bases outside gene matches: 2. Germline V gives CDR1 SEHNR, CDR2 FQNEAQ (reference sequence). The CDR3 loop spans 14 amino acids. CDR3 protein: CASSRGQGAYEQYF. The CDR3 bases are TGTGCCAGCAGCCGGGGACAGGGGGCCTACGAGCAGTACTTC.

V gene TRBV13 combines with J gene TRBJ2-3; tentative D call: TRBD2 (6 bases). Trimming stripped 2 bases from V and 0 bases from J, with 9 bases between. Germline V gene data show CDR1 as PRHDT and CDR2 as FYEKMQ (reference sequence). This CDR3 comprises 15 residues. In DNA, the CDR3 is TGTGCCAGCAGCTTAAGGGACTGGAGCACAGATACGCAGTATTTT. It translates to CASSLRDWSTDTQYF. The variable domain in full, with the rest retrieved from reference TRBV13 and TRBJ2-3, is AAGVIQSPRHLIKEKRETATLKCYPIPRHDTVYWYQQGPGQDPQFLISFYEKMQSDKGSIPDRFSAQQFSDYHSELNMSSLELGDSALYFCASSLRDWSTDTQYFGPGTRLTVL.

The chain couples TRBV4-1 to TRBJ1-5; perhaps TRBD1 as D (5 bases). The CDR3 length is 15 residues. The V and J ends lost 0 bases and 11 bases respectively, with 17 bases between them. The V gene's germline CDR1 is MGHRA and CDR2 YSYEKL. The CDR3 region has the DNA TGCGCCAGCAGCCAAGAAGGCGGTCGGGGGTGGACCCAGCATTTT. Its translation: CASSQEGGRGWTQHF.

The rearrangement joins TRBV9 to TRBJ2-3; 8 bases fit TRBD1. The CDR3 is 16 residues long. The V gene end was trimmed by 0 bases and the J gene end by 2 bases; junction bases not matched to a gene: 5. Per germline, CDR1 SGDLS and CDR2 YYNGEE. The CDR3 coding sequence is TGTGCCAGCAGCGTAGCCGGGACAGGATACACAGATACGCAGTATTTT. Translated, it gives CASSVAGTGYTDTQYF. The full variable domain, rest sourced from reference TRBV9 and TRBJ2-3, is DSGVTQTPKHLITATGQRVTLRCSPRSGDLSVYWYQQSLDQGLQFLIQYYNGEERAKGNILERFSAQQFPDLHSELNLSSLELGDSALYFCASSVAGTGYTDTQYFGPGTRLTVL.

The CDR3: CASSFPGSYNEQFF. The CDR3 DNA follows: TGTGCCAGCAGTTTCCCGGGCTCCTACAATGAGCAGTTCTTC. The J gene is TRBJ2-1, the V gene TRBV27; no clear D. This CDR3 contains 14 residues. CDR1 and CDR2 (germline): MNHEY, SMNVEV (reference sequence). Trimming left V 3 bases short and J 0 bases short, with 6 bases between.

Points on this clone: At the DNA level, this CDR3 is encoded by other sequences in the same sample as well. The chain uses TRBV27 and TRBJ2-7; D is ambiguous. Germline V lookup: CDR1 MNHEY, CDR2 SMNVEV (reference sequence). This CDR3 is built from 13 residues. V was clipped by 2 bases and J by 0 bases, with 5 bases between them. The CDR3 DNA reads as TGTGCCAGCAGTTTAGCCCCCTCCTACGAGCAGTACTTC. Translated: CASSLAPSYEQYF.

The chain carries TRBV21-1 and TRBJ2-2; the table's D call, TRBD1, has no DNA check behind it. TRBV21-1 is marked as a pseudogene. This CDR3 contains 14 residues. The CDR3 loop is CASSLQGADGELFF. CDR3 in DNA: TGTGCCAGCAGCTTACAGGGGGCGGACGGGGAGCTGTTTTTT.

The chain is built from TRBV9 and TRBJ2-2, with 11 bases identical to TRBD2. CDR1 SGDLS and CDR2 YYNGEE come from the germline V gene. CDR3 length equals 17 residues. With 4 bases clipped from V and 7 bases from J, the junction kept 12 bases outside the gene matches. The CDR3 loop is CASSPHAGLAGGGELFF. The CDR3, as DNA: TGTGCCAGCAGCCCTCATGCGGGGCTAGCGGGAGGCGGGGAGCTGTTTTTT.

This clone came up once. V and J are TRBV21-1 and TRBJ2-3; the table names TRBD2, a call not compared with the DNA. TRBV21-1 is a recognized pseudogene. This CDR3 is built from 14 residues. The CDR3 nucleotides read TGTGCCAGCAGCTTACGGCTAGCGACAGATACGCAGTATTTT. Amino acid sequence: CASSLRLATDTQYF.

The J gene is TRBJ1-2, the V gene TRBV6-6; D possibly corresponds to TRBD1 (5 bases). CDR1 MNHNY and CDR2 SVGAGI come from the germline V gene (reference sequence). With 8 bases removed from V and 4 bases from J, the gap between germline ends came to 14 bases. The CDR3 is 13 residues long. Here the CDR3 reads CASGARGVYGYTF. CDR3 in DNA: TGTGCCAGCGGGGCCCGGGGAGTCTATGGCTACACCTTC.

This chain joins TRBV7-9 and TRBJ1-1; tentatively, D is TRBD1 (5 bases). V was clipped by 1 base and J by 6 bases, with 6 bases between them. Germline V lookup: CDR1 SEHNR, CDR2 FQNEAQ (reference sequence). This CDR3 has 12 amino acids. The CDR3 spells CASSLEGPEAFF. The DNA of the CDR3 is TGTGCCAGCAGCTTAGAGGGGCCTGAAGCTTTCTTT.

The CDR3 sequence: CASTPLRTGLSGNTIYF. Written as DNA, the CDR3 is TGTGCCAGCACCCCGCTCCGGACAGGGCTCTCTGGAAACACCATATATTTT. V and J are TRBV28 and TRBJ1-3; the match to TRBD1 covers 8 bases. The CDR3 is made up of 17 amino acids. The germline V gene encodes CDR1 MDHEN and CDR2 SYDVKM. V was pared by 7 bases and J by 0 bases, with 11 bases of the junction left unmatched.